Sequencing of this T cell receptor (beta chain) was carried out in a study of post-analysis software for immune sequencing data. On the study more broadly: Clinical courses comprised relapsing-remitting, secondary progressive and progressive-relapsing multiple sclerosis.

Study-level points and caveats: Normalized Chao1 diversity was significantly lower in multiple sclerosis patients than in controls.

Unique molecular identifiers had been added to the TCR beta cDNA libraries. Between roughly 1 and 10 million T cells gave rise to roughly 0.5 million cDNA molecules. TCRdb redid the calling of the PCR reads with MiXCR, one entry per CDR3 protein. Of roughly 570,000 distinct CDR3 sequences in the sample, 30% to 40% were seen once. Remarks on this clonotype: The antigen is unknown.

The sequencing input was blood. The sequence derives from a girl younger than 18 with multiple sclerosis.

The CDR3 sequence is CASSLVGQKNTEAFF. The CDR3, as DNA: TGTGCCAGCAGTTTAGTGGGACAGAAGAACACTGAAGCTTTCTTT. V usage is TRBV12-3 or TRBV12-4 and J usage is TRBJ1-1; TRBD1 matches 7 bases. The CDR3 loop spans 15 amino acids. The ends lost 1 base at V and 1 base at J; junction bases unmatched: 3.